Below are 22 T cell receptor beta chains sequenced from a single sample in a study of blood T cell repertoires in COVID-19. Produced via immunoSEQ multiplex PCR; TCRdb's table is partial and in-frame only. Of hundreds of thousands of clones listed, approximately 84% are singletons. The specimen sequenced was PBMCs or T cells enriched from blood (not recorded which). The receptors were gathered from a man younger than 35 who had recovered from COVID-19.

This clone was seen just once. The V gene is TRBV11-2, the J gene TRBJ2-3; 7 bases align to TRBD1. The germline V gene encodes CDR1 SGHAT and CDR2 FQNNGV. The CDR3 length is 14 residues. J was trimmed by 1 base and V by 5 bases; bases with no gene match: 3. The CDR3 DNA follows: TGTGCCAGCAGCGCCGGGACAGGCACAGATACGCAGTATTTT. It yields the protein CASSAGTGTDTQYF.

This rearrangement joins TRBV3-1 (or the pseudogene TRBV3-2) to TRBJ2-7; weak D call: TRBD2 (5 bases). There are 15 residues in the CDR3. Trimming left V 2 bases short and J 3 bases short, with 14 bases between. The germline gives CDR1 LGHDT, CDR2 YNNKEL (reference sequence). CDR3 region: CASSQLRGFSYEQYF. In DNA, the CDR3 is TGTGCCAGCAGCCAATTGAGAGGGTTTAGCTACGAGCAGTACTTC.

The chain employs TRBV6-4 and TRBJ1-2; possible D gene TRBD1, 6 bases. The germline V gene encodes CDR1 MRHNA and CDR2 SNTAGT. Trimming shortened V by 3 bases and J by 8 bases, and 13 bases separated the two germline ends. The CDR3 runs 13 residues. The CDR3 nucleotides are TGTGCCAGCAGTGAAGAGGGACAAGGAGGCTACACCTTC. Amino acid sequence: CASSEEGQGGYTF.

The CDR3 region is CASSPGTGGKAFF. CDR3 coding DNA: TGTGCCAGCAGTCCGGGGACAGGGGGCAAAGCTTTCTTT. The chain has TRBV6-5 and TRBJ1-1; 12 nucleotides match TRBD1. The CDR3 consists of 13 residues. V was pared by 5 bases and J by 9 bases, with 4 bases of the junction left unmatched. The germline V gene encodes CDR1 MNHEY and CDR2 SVGAGI.

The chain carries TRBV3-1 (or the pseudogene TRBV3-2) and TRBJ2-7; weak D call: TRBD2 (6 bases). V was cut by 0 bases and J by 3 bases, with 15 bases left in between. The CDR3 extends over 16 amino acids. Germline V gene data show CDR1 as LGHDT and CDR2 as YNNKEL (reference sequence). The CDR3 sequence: CASSQDTASEYYEQYF. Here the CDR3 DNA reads TGTGCCAGCAGCCAAGATACGGCTAGCGAATACTACGAGCAGTACTTC.

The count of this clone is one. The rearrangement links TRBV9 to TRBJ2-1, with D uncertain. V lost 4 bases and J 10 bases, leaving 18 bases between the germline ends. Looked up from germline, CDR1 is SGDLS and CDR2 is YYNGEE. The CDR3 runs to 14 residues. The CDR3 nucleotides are TGTGCCAGCAGCTCACGAGGCGGAGACGGCGAGCAGTTCTTC. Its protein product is CASSSRGGDGEQFF.

The CDR3 DNA is TGTGCCAGCAAGCCCGATTCAACCTACGAGCAGTACTTC. Its protein product is CASKPDSTYEQYF. The rearrangement uses TRBV12-3 or TRBV12-4 and TRBJ2-7; D ambiguous. The V gene lost 7 bases and the J gene lost 2 bases, with 12 bases spanning the gap. The CDR3 extends over 13 amino acids.

In nucleotides, the CDR3 is TGTGCCACCAGTGAAGGGACTTACTACAATGAGCAGTTCTTC. Encoded protein: CATSEGTYYNEQFF. The chain carries TRBV24-1 and TRBJ2-1, with D perhaps TRBD2 (6 bases). V was shortened by 4 bases and J by 3 bases, with 9 bases between the two germline ends. Germline CDR1 KGHDR, CDR2 SFDVKD. This CDR3 comprises 14 residues.

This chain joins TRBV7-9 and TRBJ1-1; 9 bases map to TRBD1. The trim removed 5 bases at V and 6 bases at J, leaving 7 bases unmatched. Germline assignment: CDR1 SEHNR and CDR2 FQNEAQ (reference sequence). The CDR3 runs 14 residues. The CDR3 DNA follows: TGTGCCAGCAGCCCGGGACAGGGTATCGCTGAAGCTTTCTTT. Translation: CASSPGQGIAEAFF.

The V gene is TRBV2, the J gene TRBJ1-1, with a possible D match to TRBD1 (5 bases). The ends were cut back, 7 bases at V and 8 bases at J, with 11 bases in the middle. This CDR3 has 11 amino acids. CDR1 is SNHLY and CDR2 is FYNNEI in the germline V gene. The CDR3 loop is CASTLDREAFF. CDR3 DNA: TGTGCCAGCACCCTCGACAGAGAAGCTTTCTTT.

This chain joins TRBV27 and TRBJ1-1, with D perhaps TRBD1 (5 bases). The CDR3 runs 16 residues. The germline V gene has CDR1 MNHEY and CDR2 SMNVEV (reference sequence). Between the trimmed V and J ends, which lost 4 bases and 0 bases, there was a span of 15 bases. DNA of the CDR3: TGTGCCAGCAGTTCGATTACTGGGGGGTTGAACACTGAAGCTTTCTTT. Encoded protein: CASSSITGGLNTEAFF.

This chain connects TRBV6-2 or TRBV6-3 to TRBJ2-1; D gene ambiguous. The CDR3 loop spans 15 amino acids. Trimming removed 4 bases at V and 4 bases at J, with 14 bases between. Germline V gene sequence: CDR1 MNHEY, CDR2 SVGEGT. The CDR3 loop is CASSWSQGRYNEQFF. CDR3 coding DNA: TGTGCCAGCAGTTGGAGCCAAGGCCGATACAATGAGCAGTTCTTC.

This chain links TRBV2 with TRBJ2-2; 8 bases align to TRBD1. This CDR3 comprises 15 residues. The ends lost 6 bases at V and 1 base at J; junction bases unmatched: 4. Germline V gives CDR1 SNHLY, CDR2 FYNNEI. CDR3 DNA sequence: TGTGCCAGCAGAGGCGACAGGGGGAACACCGGGGAGCTGTTTTTT. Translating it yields CASRGDRGNTGELFF.

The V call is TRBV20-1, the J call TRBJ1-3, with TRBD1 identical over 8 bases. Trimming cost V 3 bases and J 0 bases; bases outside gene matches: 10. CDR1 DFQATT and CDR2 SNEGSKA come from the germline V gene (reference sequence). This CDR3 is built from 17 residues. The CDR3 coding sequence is TGCAGTGCTAGTGCCCTCTTACAGGGGGACTCTGGAAACACCATATATTTT. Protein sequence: CSASALLQGDSGNTIYF.

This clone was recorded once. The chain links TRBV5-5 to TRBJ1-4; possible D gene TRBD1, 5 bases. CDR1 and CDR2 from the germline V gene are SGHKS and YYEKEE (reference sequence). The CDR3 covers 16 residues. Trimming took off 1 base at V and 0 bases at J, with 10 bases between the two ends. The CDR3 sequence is CASSLMTAATNEKLFF. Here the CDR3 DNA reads TGTGCCAGCAGCTTGATGACAGCAGCAACTAATGAAAAACTGTTTTTT.

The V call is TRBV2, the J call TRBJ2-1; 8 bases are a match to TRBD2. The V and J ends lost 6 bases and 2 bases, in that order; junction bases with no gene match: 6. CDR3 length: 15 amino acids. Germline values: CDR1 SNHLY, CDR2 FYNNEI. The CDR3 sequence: CASRLTSGAYNEQFF. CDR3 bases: TGTGCCAGCAGGCTAACTAGCGGAGCCTACAATGAGCAGTTCTTC. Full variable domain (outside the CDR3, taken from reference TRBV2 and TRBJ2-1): EPEVTQTPSHQVTQMGQEVILRCVPISNHLYFYWYRQILGQKVEFLVSFYNNEISEKSEIFDDQFSVERPDGSNFTLKIRSTKLEDSAMYFCASRLTSGAYNEQFFGPGTRLTVL.

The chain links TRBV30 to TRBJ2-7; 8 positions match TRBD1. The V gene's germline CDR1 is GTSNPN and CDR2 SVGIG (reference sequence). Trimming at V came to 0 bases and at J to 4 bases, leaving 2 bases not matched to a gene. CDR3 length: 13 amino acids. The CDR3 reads CAWSVRQGYEQYF. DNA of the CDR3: TGTGCCTGGAGTGTACGACAGGGGTACGAGCAGTACTTC.

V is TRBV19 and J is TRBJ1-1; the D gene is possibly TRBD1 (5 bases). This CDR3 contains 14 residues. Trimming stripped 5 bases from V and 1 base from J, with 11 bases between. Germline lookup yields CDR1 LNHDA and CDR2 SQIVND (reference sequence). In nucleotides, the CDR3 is TGTGCCAGTAGTGCGGGACGGCGGAACACTGAAGCTTTCTTT. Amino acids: CASSAGRRNTEAFF.

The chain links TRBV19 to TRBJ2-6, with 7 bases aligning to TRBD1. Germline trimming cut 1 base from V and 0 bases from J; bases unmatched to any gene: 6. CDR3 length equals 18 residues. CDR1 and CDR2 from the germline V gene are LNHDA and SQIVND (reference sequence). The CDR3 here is CASSIGGRGSSGANVLTF. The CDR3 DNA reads TGTGCCAGTAGTATAGGGGGCAGGGGGTCCTCTGGGGCCAACGTCCTGACTTTC.

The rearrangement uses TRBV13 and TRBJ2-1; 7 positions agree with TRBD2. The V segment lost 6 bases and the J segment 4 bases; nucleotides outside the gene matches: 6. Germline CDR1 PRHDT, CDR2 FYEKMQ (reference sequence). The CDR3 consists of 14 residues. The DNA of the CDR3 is TGTGCCAGCAGTCAACTAGCGTCGTACAATGAGCAGTTCTTC. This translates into CASSQLASYNEQFF.

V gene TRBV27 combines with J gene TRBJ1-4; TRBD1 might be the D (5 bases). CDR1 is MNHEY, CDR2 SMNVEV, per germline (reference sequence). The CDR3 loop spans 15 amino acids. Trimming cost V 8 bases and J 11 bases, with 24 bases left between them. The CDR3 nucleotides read TGTGCCAGCCGTCGCGGCCAAGTGGGGGGGGAGAAACTGTTTTTT. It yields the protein CASRRGQVGGEKLFF.

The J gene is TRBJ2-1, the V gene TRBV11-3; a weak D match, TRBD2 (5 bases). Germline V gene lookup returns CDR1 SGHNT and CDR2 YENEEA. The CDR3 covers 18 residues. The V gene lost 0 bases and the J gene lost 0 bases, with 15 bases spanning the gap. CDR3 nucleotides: TGTGCCAGCAGCTTAGATTCCCTACCAGACTACTCCTACAATGAGCAGTTCTTC. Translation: CASSLDSLPDYSYNEQFF.